A single TCR beta chain is shown here with its context. Deletions cut 6 bases from V and 3 bases from J, with 17 bases between. Germline V lookup: CDR1 SGHAT, CDR2 FQNNGV. CDR3 length: 15 residues. Assay: immunoSEQ multiplex PCR; the TCRdb copy retains only in-frame clones and omits some. The sample has approximately 100,000 clones, around 89% seen once; the top ten hold about a third. The data derive from a study of blood T cell repertoires in COVID-19. This clonotype originated in a woman aged 80 or over with acute or convalescent COVID-19. The source material was peripheral blood. The gene calls are TRBV11-2 and TRBJ1-2; D may be TRBD1 (5 bases). CDR3 bases: TGTGCCAGCAGTTACCTACGGGGGGGGTACTATGGCTACACCTTC. The encoded protein is CASSYLRGGYYGYTF. Combining the CDR3 with reference TRBV11-2 and TRBJ1-2 gives the whole variable domain EAGVAQSPRYKIIEKRQSVAFWCNPISGHATLYWYQQILGQGPKLLIQFQNNGVVDDSQLPKDRFSAERLKGVDSTLKIQPAKLEDSAVYLCASSYLRGGYYGYTFGSGTRLTVV.